Reported below is one T cell receptor beta chain. Its target is not known. The data were taken from a study of human T cells and chemical hapten exposure. Overall study: Patients had diphenylcyclopropenone applied to the scalp weekly throughout the approximately 26-week study. TCR yields per sample varied mostly from small pooled library volume differences. Study-level findings and limits: PT1 expanded TCR counts and patch test score were linked, and their correlation was positive.

The time point here: patch test 3, about 24 weeks after DPC sensitization. Treatment given: therapeutic diphenylcyclopropenone sensitization with weekly scalp DPC. Germline CDR1 and CDR2: KGHSH and LQKENI. The CDR3 length is 17 residues. Deletions cut 6 bases from V and 5 bases from J, with 26 bases between. Separate cDNA molecules received unique molecular identifiers, which the library attached to them. TCRdb ran MiXCR on the RACE reads and lists one entry per CDR3 protein. The sample yields some 170,000 distinct CDR3 sequences, around 30% seen once. The TCR was taken from a woman in her late teens or twenties with alopecia areata. Some clones in this sample may be carry-over from other donors' samples. The chain links TRBV18 to TRBJ2-7, with D perhaps matching TRBD1 or TRBD2 (7 bases each). Specimen: whole blood, collected in connection with sensitization to the hapten diphenylcyclopropenone (DPC). The CDR3 nucleotides read TGTGCCAGCTCCGGAGCTAGCGGTTCCCACCAGGGGGACGAGCAGTACTTC. It translates to CASSGASGSHQGDEQYF.